These 15 T cell receptor beta chains share one sample of origin, sequenced in a study of Tregs in tolerant kidney transplant recipients. TCRdb's copy holds only in-frame clones and misses some; the assay was immunoSEQ multiplex PCR. The sample lists about 240,000 clones, 80% to 85% seen once, with less than 0.75% in the top ten. Sequencing was carried out using CD4+ T cells from blood. These receptor sequences come from a human donor in good health.

This clone has just a few counts. J is TRBJ1-3 and V is TRBV5-6, with D hard to call. V dropped 4 bases and J dropped 0 bases, with 14 bases sitting between them. This CDR3 has 16 amino acids. The germline V gene has CDR1 SGHDT and CDR2 YYEEEE. The CDR3 loop is CASSPLGSISGNTIYF. The CDR3 DNA reads TGTGCCAGCAGCCCACTCGGGTCGATCTCTGGAAACACCATATATTTT. Full variable domain (remainder filled in from reference TRBV5-6 and TRBJ1-3): DAGVTQSPTHLIKTRGQQVTLRCSPKSGHDTVSWYQQALGQGPQFIFQYYEEEERQRGNFPDRFSGHQFPNYSSELNVNALLLGDSALYLCASSPLGSISGNTIYFGEGSWLTVV.

The gene calls are TRBV5-5 and TRBJ1-5; TRBD1 aligns across 8 bases. Trimming removed 4 bases from V and 3 bases from J; junction bases left unmatched: 6. The CDR3 is made up of 15 amino acids. From germline, CDR1 is SGHKS and CDR2 YYEKEE (reference sequence). CDR3 region: CASSPGQGDNQPQHF. The CDR3 region has the DNA TGTGCCAGCAGCCCTGGACAGGGCGACAATCAGCCCCAGCATTTT. Complete variable domain (other parts from reference TRBV5-5 and TRBJ1-5): DAGVTQSPTHLIKTRGQQVTLRCSPISGHKSVSWYQQVLGQGPQFIFQYYEKEERGRGNFPDRFSARQFPNYSSELNVNALLLGDSALYLCASSPGQGDNQPQHFGDGTRLSIL.

The CDR3 spells CASSPPPAEYTEAFF. CDR3 DNA sequence: TGCGCCAGCAGCCCCCCCCCAGCGGAGTACACTGAAGCTTTCTTT. The chain couples TRBV4-1 to TRBJ1-1; D remains ambiguous. Germline assignment: CDR1 MGHRA and CDR2 YSYEKL. V gave up 4 bases and J gave up 3 bases, with 15 bases separating them. The CDR3 is 15 amino acids.

The table lists this clone with a count of one. V gene TRBV5-1 combines with J gene TRBJ2-5, with 8 bases lining up with TRBD1. The J call may be wrong; the DNA end is better matched by TRBJ2-7. This CDR3 is built from 17 residues. Germline-derived CDR1 and CDR2 are SGHRS and YFSETQ. In nucleotides, the CDR3 is TGCGCCAGCAGCCCCGGACAGGGAAGGGGGACCTCCTACGAGCAGTACTTC. This translates into CASSPGQGRGTSYEQYF.

This clone has only one observation. This chain joins TRBV29-1 and TRBJ1-1, with TRBD1 matching 9 bases. Trimming removed 7 bases from V and 0 bases from J; junction bases left unmatched: 6. The CDR3 is 14 amino acids. Germline V lookup: CDR1 SQVTM, CDR2 ANQGSEA. The CDR3 reads CSAQDRGMNTEAFF. DNA for the CDR3: TGCAGCGCCCAGGACAGGGGTATGAACACTGAAGCTTTCTTT.

The rearrangement joins TRBV5-1 to TRBJ2-7, with D possibly called TRBD1 or TRBD2 (5 bases each). The CDR3 has 15 amino acids. Germline assignment: CDR1 SGHRS and CDR2 YFSETQ. V dropped 2 bases and J dropped 3 bases, with 15 bases sitting between them. The CDR3 region has the DNA TGCGCCAGCAGCTTCCGGGACGATGGAAACTACGAGCAGTACTTC. It encodes CASSFRDDGNYEQYF. Variable domain in full (rest from reference TRBV5-1 and TRBJ2-7): KAGVTQTPRYLIKTRGQQVTLSCSPISGHRSVSWYQQTPGQGLQFLFEYFSETQRNKGNFPGRFSGRQFSNSRSEMNVSTLELGDSALYLCASSFRDDGNYEQYFGPGTRLTVT.

This chain connects TRBV19 to TRBJ1-3; D uncertain. CDR3 length equals 16 residues. The V end was cut by 7 bases, the J end by 0 bases, with 16 bases between. CDR1 is LNHDA, CDR2 SQIVND, per germline (reference sequence). For the CDR3, the DNA is TGTGCCAGTACCCATAGCGAGCCCCGCTCTGGAAACACCATATATTTT. It is translated as CASTHSEPRSGNTIYF.

This clone was recorded a few times. The chain employs TRBV5-1 and TRBJ2-3; no definite D call. The CDR3 covers 15 residues. V was cut by 0 bases and J by 5 bases, with 13 bases left in between. Germline-derived CDR1 and CDR2 are SGHRS and YFSETQ. Here the CDR3 reads CASSLAGSTGDTQYF. The CDR3 region has the DNA TGCGCCAGCAGCTTGGCCGGGTCCACGGGAGATACGCAGTATTTT.

The rearrangement joins TRBV10-1 to TRBJ1-2, with a tentative D call TRBD1 (5 bases). V dropped 5 bases and J dropped 4 bases, with 11 bases sitting between them. This CDR3 comprises 13 residues. Germline-derived CDR1 and CDR2 are WNHNN and SYGVQD (reference sequence). The CDR3, as DNA: TGCGCCAGCAGTCAAGGGGTCGCCTATGGCTACACCTTC. Its protein is CASSQGVAYGYTF.

This chain joins TRBV11-3 and TRBJ1-5; the match to TRBD1 covers 7 bases. The V gene end was trimmed by 1 base and the J gene end by 3 bases; junction bases not matched to a gene: 6. The CDR3 totals 16 residues. Germline CDR1 SGHNT, CDR2 YENEEA. The CDR3 loop reads CASSLAPRGTNQPQHF. CDR3 coding DNA: TGTGCCAGCAGCTTAGCCCCCAGGGGGACCAATCAGCCCCAGCATTTT.

The genes are TRBV10-1 and TRBJ1-1; no reliable D call. CDR1 WNHNN and CDR2 SYGVQD come from the germline V gene (reference sequence). Trimming left V 6 bases short and J 1 base short, with 12 bases between. CDR3 length: 14 residues. The CDR3 nucleotides read TGCGCCAGCAGATTCAATGGAAAGAACACTGAAGCTTTCTTT. Its translation: CASRFNGKNTEAFF.

V gene TRBV30 combines with J gene TRBJ1-1, with D unresolved. CDR3 length: 15 amino acids. The germline gives CDR1 GTSNPN, CDR2 SVGIG (reference sequence). V was trimmed by 1 base and J by 3 bases, leaving 15 bases between them. The CDR3 loop reads CAWSDVPLGYTEAFF. The CDR3 DNA reads TGTGCCTGGAGTGACGTACCCTTGGGGTACACTGAAGCTTTCTTT.

The rearrangement uses TRBV5-1 and TRBJ2-1, with D hard to call. V was shortened by 1 base and J by 5 bases, with 10 bases between the two germline ends. This CDR3 spans 14 amino acids. Looked up from germline, CDR1 is SGHRS and CDR2 is YFSETQ. The CDR3: CASSLSTANNEQFF. For the CDR3, the DNA is TGCGCCAGCAGCTTGTCTACGGCAAACAATGAGCAGTTCTTC.

This clone was counted only a few times. The rearrangement uses TRBV4-1 and TRBJ2-5, with 8 bases that match TRBD1. The length of the CDR3 is 15 residues. In germline, CDR1 is MGHRA, CDR2 YSYEKL. Unmatched junction bases numbered 8, after V lost 4 bases and J lost 4 bases. CDR3 sequence: CASSPGGRGRETQYF. The CDR3 DNA reads as TGCGCCAGCAGCCCCGGTGGCAGGGGGCGAGAGACCCAGTACTTC.

The chain employs TRBV7-8 and TRBJ2-5; 8 bases agree with TRBD2. V dropped 2 bases and J dropped 2; count of bases not matched to a gene: 10. CDR1 SGHVS and CDR2 FQNEAQ come from the germline V gene. This CDR3 has 17 residues. The CDR3 region is CASSLRSGGPFQETQYF. Written as DNA, the CDR3 is TGTGCCAGCAGCTTACGATCGGGGGGGCCTTTTCAAGAGACCCAGTACTTC.